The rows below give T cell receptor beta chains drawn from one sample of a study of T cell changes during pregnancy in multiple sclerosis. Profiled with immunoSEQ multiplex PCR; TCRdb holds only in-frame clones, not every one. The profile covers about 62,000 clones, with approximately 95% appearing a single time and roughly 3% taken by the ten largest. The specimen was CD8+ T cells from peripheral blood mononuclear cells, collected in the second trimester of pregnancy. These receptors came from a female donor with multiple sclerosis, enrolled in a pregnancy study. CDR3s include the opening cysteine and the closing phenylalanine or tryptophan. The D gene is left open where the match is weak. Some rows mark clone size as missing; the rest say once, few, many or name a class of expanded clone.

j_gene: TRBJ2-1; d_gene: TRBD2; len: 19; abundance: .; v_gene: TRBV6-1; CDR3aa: CASSDVLKREAHPRNEQFF; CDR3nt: TGTGCCAGCAGTGACGTTCTGAAGCGGGAGGCCCATCCTCGGAATGAGCAGTTCTTC
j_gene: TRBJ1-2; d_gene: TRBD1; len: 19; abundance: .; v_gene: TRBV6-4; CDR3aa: CASSAHGTEDGIINYGYTF; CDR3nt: TGTGCCAGCAGTGCCCATGGGACAGAGGATGGCATCATCAACTATGGCTACACCTTC
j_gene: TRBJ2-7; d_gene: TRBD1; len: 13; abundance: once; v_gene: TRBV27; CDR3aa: CASRRDRGYEQYF; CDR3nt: TGTGCCAGCAGGAGGGACAGGGGTTACGAGCAGTACTTC
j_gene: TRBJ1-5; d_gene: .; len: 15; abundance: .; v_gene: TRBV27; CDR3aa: CASSFSSGSNQPQHF; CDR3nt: TGTGCCAGCAGTTTTTCTTCGGGTAGCAATCAGCCCCAGCATTTT
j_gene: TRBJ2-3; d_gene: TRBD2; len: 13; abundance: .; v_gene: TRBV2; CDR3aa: CASRGGVADTQYF; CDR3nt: TGTGCCAGCAGGGGGGGGGTAGCAGATACGCAGTATTTT
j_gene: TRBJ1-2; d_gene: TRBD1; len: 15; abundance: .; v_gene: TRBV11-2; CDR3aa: CASSLNKGGHYGYTF; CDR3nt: TGTGCCAGCAGCTTGAATAAAGGGGGCCACTATGGCTACACCTTC
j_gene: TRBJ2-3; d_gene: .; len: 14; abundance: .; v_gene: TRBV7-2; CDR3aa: CATLDSARTDTQYF; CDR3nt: TGTGCCACCCTCGATAGCGCTCGCACAGATACGCAGTATTTT
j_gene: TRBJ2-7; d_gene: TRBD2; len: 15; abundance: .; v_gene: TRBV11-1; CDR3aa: CASSLVRGSPYEQYF; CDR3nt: TGTGCCAGCAGCTTAGTACGCGGGAGCCCCTACGAGCAGTACTTC
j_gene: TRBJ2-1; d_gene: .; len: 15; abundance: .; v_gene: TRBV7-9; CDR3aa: CASSLFTAGASEQFF; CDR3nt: TGTGCCAGCAGCTTGTTTACGGCAGGGGCGAGCGAGCAGTTCTTC
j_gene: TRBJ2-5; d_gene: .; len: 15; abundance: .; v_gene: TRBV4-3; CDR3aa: CASSQGVLDQETQYF; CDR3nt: TGCGCCAGCAGCCAAGGGGTACTAGACCAAGAGACCCAGTACTTC
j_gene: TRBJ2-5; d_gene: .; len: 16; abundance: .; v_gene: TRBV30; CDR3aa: CAWSAHTVAIQETQYF; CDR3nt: TGTGCCTGGAGTGCCCACACCGTTGCCATCCAAGAGACCCAGTACTTC
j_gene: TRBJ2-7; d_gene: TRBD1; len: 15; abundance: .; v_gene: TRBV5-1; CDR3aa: CASSPLTGESYEQYF; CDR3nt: TGCGCCAGCAGCCCACTGACAGGGGAGTCCTACGAGCAGTACTTC
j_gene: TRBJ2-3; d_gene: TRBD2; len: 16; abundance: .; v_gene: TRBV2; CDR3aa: CASSVTAGGPSDTQYF; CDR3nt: TGTGCCAGCAGTGTAACAGCGGGAGGGCCGTCAGATACGCAGTATTTT
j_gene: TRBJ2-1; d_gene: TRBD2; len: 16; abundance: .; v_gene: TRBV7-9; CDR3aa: CASSSLAGRAYNEQFF; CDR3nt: TGTGCCAGCAGCTCCTTAGCGGGAAGGGCCTACAATGAGCAGTTCTTC
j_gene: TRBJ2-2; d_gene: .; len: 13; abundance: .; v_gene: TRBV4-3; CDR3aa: CASSHSVTGELFF; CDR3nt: TGCGCCAGCAGCCACTCGGTAACCGGGGAGCTGTTTTTT
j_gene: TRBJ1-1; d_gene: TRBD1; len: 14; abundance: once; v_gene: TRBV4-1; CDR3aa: CASSLDRGETEAFF; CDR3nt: TGCGCCAGCAGCCTAGACAGGGGCGAGACTGAAGCTTTCTTT
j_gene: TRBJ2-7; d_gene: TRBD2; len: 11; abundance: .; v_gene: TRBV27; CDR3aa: CASKAAGAQYF; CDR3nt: TGTGCCAGCAAGGCCGCGGGAGCTCAGTACTTC
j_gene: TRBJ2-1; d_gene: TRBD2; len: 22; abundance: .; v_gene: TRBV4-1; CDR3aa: CASSQEGEEEPGLAGIYNEQFF; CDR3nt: TGCGCCAGCAGCCAAGAGGGGGAGGAGGAGCCGGGACTAGCGGGAATCTACAATGAGCAGTTCTTC
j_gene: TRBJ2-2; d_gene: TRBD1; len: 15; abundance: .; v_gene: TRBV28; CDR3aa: CASSGGQTNTGELFF; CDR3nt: TGTGCCAGCAGTGGGGGACAGACGAACACCGGGGAGCTGTTTTTT
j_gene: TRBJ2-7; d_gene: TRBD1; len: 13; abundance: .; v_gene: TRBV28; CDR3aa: CATGQGRSYEQYF; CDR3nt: TGTGCCACCGGACAGGGAAGGTCCTACGAGCAGTACTTC
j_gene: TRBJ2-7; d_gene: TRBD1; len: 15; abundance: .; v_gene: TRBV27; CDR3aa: CASSIGTGGMNEQYF; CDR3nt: TGTGCCAGCAGTATCGGGACAGGGGGCATGAACGAGCAGTACTTC
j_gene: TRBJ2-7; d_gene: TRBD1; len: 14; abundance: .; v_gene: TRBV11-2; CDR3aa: CASSFGAGGYEQYF; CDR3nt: TGTGCCAGCAGCTTCGGGGCAGGGGGCTACGAGCAGTACTTC
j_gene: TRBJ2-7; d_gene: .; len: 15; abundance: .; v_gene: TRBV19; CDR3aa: CASSFGTGGGYEQYF; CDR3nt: TGTGCCAGTAGTTTTGGTACGGGGGGCGGTTACGAGCAGTACTTC
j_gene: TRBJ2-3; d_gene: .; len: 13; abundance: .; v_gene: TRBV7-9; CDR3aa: CASSPDFPDTQYF; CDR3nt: TGTGCCAGCAGCCCAGATTTCCCAGATACGCAGTATTTT
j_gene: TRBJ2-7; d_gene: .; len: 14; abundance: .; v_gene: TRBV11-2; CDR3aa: CASSLGRGSYEQYF; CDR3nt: TGTGCCAGCAGCTTAGGCAGGGGCTCCTACGAGCAGTACTTC
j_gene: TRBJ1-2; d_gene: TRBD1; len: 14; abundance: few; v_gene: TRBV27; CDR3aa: CASSRGTGSYGYTF; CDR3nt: TGTGCCAGCAGTCGTGGGACAGGAAGCTATGGCTACACCTTC
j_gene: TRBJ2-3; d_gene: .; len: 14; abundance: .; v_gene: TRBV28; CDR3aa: CASTFGGAGDTQYF; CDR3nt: TGTGCCAGCACCTTTGGTGGGGCAGGCGATACGCAGTATTTT
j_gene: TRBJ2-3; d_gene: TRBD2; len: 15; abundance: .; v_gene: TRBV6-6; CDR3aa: CASSGQRLAGDTQYF; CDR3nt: TGTGCCAGCAGTGGCCAGCGACTAGCCGGAGATACGCAGTATTTT
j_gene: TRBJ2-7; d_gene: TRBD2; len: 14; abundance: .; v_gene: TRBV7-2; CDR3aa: CASSIAGGGYEQYF; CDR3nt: TGTGCCAGCAGCATCGCGGGGGGCGGCTACGAGCAGTACTTC
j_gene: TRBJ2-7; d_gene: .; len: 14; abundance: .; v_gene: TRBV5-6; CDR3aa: CASSFGLGGAEQYF; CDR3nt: TGTGCCAGCAGCTTCGGGTTGGGCGGGGCCGAGCAGTACTTC
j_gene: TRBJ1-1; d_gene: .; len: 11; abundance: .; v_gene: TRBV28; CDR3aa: CASSFLTEAFF; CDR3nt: TGTGCCAGCAGTTTTCTCACTGAAGCTTTCTTT
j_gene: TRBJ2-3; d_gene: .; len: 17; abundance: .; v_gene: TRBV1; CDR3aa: CTSPRASGRTSTDTQYF; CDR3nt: TGCACCAGCCCCCGCGCTAGCGGGAGGACCAGCACAGATACGCAGTATTTT
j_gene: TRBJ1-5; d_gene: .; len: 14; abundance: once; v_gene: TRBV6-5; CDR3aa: CASSSGQSHQPQHF; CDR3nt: TGTGCCAGCAGTTCCGGACAGTCTCATCAGCCCCAGCATTTT
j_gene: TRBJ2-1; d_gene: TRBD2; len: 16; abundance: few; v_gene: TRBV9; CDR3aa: CASSISGTSGYNEQFF; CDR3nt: TGTGCCAGCAGCATAAGCGGGACTAGCGGATACAATGAGCAGTTCTTC
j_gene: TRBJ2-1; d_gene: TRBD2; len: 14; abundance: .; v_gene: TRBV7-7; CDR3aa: CASSSGLGFDEQFF; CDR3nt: TGTGCCAGCAGCTCCGGACTAGGGTTTGATGAGCAGTTCTTC
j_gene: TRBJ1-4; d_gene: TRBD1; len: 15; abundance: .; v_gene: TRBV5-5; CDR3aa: CASSLGQGILEKLFF; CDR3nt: TGTGCCAGCAGCTTGGGACAGGGAATCTTAGAAAAACTGTTTTTT
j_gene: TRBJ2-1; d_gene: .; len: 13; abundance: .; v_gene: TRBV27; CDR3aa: CASSPYIPTEQFF; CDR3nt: TGTGCCAGCAGTCCCTATATCCCAACCGAGCAGTTCTTC
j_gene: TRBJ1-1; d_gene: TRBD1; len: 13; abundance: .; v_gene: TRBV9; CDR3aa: CASSVENDRAAFF; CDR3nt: TGTGCCAGCAGCGTAGAAAATGACAGGGCAGCTTTCTTT
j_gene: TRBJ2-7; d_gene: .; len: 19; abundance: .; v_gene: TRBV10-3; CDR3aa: CAISARTRVAGLVAYEQYF; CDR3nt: TGTGCCATCAGTGCCCGCACGCGAGTTGCGGGACTGGTCGCCTACGAGCAGTACTTC
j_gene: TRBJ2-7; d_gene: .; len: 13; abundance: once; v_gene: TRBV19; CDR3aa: CASSTGILYEQYF; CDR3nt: TGTGCCAGTAGTACCGGGATACTCTACGAGCAGTACTTC
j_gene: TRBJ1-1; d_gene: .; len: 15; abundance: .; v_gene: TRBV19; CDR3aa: CASRTLDILNTEAFF; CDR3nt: TGTGCCAGTAGAACTTTGGACATTTTGAACACTGAAGCTTTCTTT
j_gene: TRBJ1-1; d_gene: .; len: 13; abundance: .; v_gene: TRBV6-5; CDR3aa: CASSYPVGGEAFF; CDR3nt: TGTGCCAGCAGTTACCCCGTGGGGGGTGAAGCTTTCTTT
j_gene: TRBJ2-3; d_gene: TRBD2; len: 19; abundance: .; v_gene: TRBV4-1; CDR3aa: CASTPGTSGRATSTDTQYF; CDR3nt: TGCGCCAGCACCCCGGGGACTAGCGGGAGGGCAACGAGCACAGATACGCAGTATTTT
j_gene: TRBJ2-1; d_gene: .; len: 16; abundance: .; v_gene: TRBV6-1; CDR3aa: CASSEAADSTYNEQFF; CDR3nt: TGTGCCAGCAGTGAAGCAGCGGACTCAACCTACAATGAGCAGTTCTTC
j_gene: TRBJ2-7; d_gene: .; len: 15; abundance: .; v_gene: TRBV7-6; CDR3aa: CASSLAAPSSYEQYF; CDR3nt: TGTGCCAGCAGCTTAGCAGCACCGAGCTCCTACGAGCAGTACTTC
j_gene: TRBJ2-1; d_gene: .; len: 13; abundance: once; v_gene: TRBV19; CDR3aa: CASSHGLYNEQFF; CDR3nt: TGTGCCAGTAGTCATGGACTGTACAATGAGCAGTTCTTC
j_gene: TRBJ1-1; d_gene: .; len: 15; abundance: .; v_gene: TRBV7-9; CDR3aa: CASSYQTGMNTEAFF; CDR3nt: TGTGCCAGCAGCTACCAGACAGGAATGAACACTGAAGCTTTCTTT
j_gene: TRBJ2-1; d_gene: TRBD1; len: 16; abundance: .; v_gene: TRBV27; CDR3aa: CASRGAGTASYNEQFF; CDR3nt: TGTGCCAGCAGGGGAGCCGGGACAGCTTCTTACAATGAGCAGTTCTTC
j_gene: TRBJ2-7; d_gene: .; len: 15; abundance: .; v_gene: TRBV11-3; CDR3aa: CASSLATGGLDEQYF; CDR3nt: TGTGCCAGCAGCTTAGCTACGGGGGGCCTGGACGAGCAGTACTTC
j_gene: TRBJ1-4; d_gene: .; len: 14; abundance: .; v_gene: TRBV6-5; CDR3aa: CASSAGKRGEKLFF; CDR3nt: TGTGCCAGCAGTGCAGGGAAAAGGGGGGAAAAACTGTTTTTT